This T cell receptor (beta chain) emerged from a study of cytomegalovirus exposure and HLA in healthy donors. The study, taken as a whole, reports: A list of 164 TCR beta chains associated with cytomegalovirus was given.

The junction had 8 bases not matched to a gene; V was cut back by 8 bases and J by 1 base. The CDR3 has 15 amino acids. Looked up from germline, CDR1 is MNHEY and CDR2 is SMNVEV (reference sequence). Of note for this clone: The target antigen is unknown.

PCR primers comprised 60 Vbeta and 13 Jbeta primers. Using immunoSEQ multiplex PCR, the repertoire was profiled, and TCRdb retains in-frame clones only, with some absent. The sample holds around 120,000 clones. This chain connects TRBV27 to TRBJ2-7; 10 nucleotides line up with TRBD1. The source of this sequence is a man over 45 in good health and CMV-seronegative. The material sequenced was PBMCs. DNA for the CDR3: TGTGCCAGCGGTGAGACAGGGGGCATATCCTACGAGCAGTACTTC. Its protein product is CASGETGGISYEQYF.